The TCR beta chain described here comes from a study of beta chain features in type 1 diabetes. Remarks on this clone: Its antigen is currently unknown.

The investigators reverse transcribed all of the isolated RNA, so they sequenced expressed TCRB transcripts. Sequencing was performed with immunoSEQ multiplex PCR; in TCRdb, only in-frame clones are kept and a portion is missing. Counted here are fewer than 650,000 clones, around a sixth occurring once; the ten biggest clones make up about 0.093%. Study-wide results and limits: Sequencing used cDNA, and cells with high TCR expression could therefore be over-represented.

V gave up 0 bases and J gave up 4 bases, with 10 bases separating them. This CDR3 is 16 amino acids long. In germline, CDR1 is LGHNA, CDR2 YSLEER. This chain joins TRBV4-3 and TRBJ1-6; D gene ambiguous. Sequencing used naive CD4+ T cells from blood. This TCR derives from a man younger than 35 in good health. The CDR3: CASSQELIRYNSPLHF. As DNA, the CDR3 is TGCGCCAGCAGCCAAGAACTTATCCGGTATAATTCACCCCTCCACTTT.